A selection of T cell receptor beta chains follows, all from one sample in a study of blood T cell repertoires in COVID-19. Only in-frame clones appear in the TCRdb table, and some are missing; sequencing was by immunoSEQ multiplex PCR. This sample carries 300,000 to 400,000 clones, roughly 90% of them seen once, and the ten largest clones take around 0.91%. The sequenced sample consisted of PBMCs or T cells enriched from blood (not recorded which). The receptors were gathered from a young woman with acute COVID-19. The CDR3 runs from the conserved cysteine through the conserved F or W.

V gene: TRBV19
J gene: TRBJ1-1
CDR3 protein: CASSKPGQGDFF

V gene: TRBV19
J gene: TRBJ2-4
CDR3 protein: CASSISPGMAKNIQYF

V gene: TRBV18
J gene: TRBJ2-7
CDR3 protein: CASSPSGDYEQYF

V gene: TRBV18
J gene: TRBJ2-7
CDR3 protein: CASSPIGASSYEQYF

V gene: TRBV29-1
J gene: TRBJ1-1
CDR3 protein: CSVGDTLNTEAFF

V gene: TRBV25-1
J gene: TRBJ2-7
CDR3 protein: CASSLLGAEEQYF

V gene: TRBV6-5
J gene: TRBJ1-5
CDR3 protein: CATRGQSNQPQHF

V gene: TRBV27
J gene: TRBJ1-5
CDR3 protein: CASSLGFPGGTDQPQHF

V gene: TRBV7-3
J gene: TRBJ2-7
CDR3 protein: CASISLNSSYEQYF

V gene: TRBV6-4
J gene: TRBJ2-3
CDR3 protein: CASSDSDAATDTQYF

V gene: TRBV21-1
J gene: TRBJ2-7
CDR3 protein: CASARGTISYEQYF

V gene: TRBV24-1
J gene: TRBJ1-1
CDR3 protein: CARRGWGRTEAFF

V gene: TRBV23-1
J gene: TRBJ1-1
CDR3 protein: CASEGNTEAFF

V gene: TRBV4-2
J gene: TRBJ2-1
CDR3 protein: CASSRTSGGANRNEQFF